The clone carrying this T cell receptor (beta chain) is medium-sized by share. The antigen remains unidentified. This specimen belongs to a study of early T cells in non-severe SARS-CoV-2 infection. Study outcomes and limitations: VDJdb-based matching was biased toward anti-spike CD8 responses and missed private and CD4 specificities.

In the library, individual cDNA molecules carried attached unique molecular identifiers. TCRdb re-called the 5' RACE reads through MiXCR, storing one row per CDR3 protein. The table has over 50,000 distinct CDR3 sequences, roughly 8% seen once. CDR1 is DFQATT and CDR2 is SNEGSKA in the germline V gene (reference sequence). This CDR3 has 14 amino acids. V was shortened by 0 bases and J by 8 bases, with 16 bases between the two germline ends. The V gene is TRBV20-1, the J gene TRBJ1-2; D unclear. The source of this sequence is an adult who was a healthcare worker with PCR-confirmed SARS-CoV-2 infection or an uninfected control (not recorded which). Sequenced material: whole blood. Written as DNA, the CDR3 is TGCAGTGCTAGAGATTTTTCCGTAAAAAAAGGCTACACCTTC. It specifies CSARDFSVKKGYTF.